The present T cell receptor (beta chain) was sequenced within a study of blood T cells in healthy people across ages. A sample-barcoded 5' primer and a J-beta primer mix were used in a second PCR of roughly 7 to 11 cycles. Using its own MiXCR run on the 5' RACE reads, TCRdb lists one record per CDR3 protein. The sample yields about 1.1 million distinct CDR3 sequences, 30% to 40% seen once. This clonotype was observed many times. Peripheral blood, about 9.4 milliliters per donor, was collected. This clonotype originated in a man between 18 and 29 years old in good health. Sample: blood.

The CDR3 spells CSAGGPRGSTDTQYF. In DNA, the CDR3 is TGCAGCGCCGGGGGTCCCAGGGGAAGCACAGATACGCAGTATTTT. The chain uses TRBV29-1 and TRBJ2-3; D tentatively fits TRBD1 or TRBD2 (6 bases each). The CDR3 length is 15 residues. Deletions cut 7 bases from V and 0 bases from J, with 17 bases between. Germline CDR1 SQVTM, CDR2 ANQGSEA.